Listed below are T cell receptor beta chains from one sample, sequenced in a study of PD-L1 blockade in urothelial cancer. Repertoires were generated with immunoSEQ multiplex PCR, while TCRdb's copy carries only in-frame clones and drops some. The table has some 57,000 clones, about 80% seen once; the top ten hold roughly 1.3%. Sequenced here: PBMCs, sampled around atezolizumab (anti-PD-L1) treatment. These TCRs come from a man aged 50 to 59 with urothelial cancer. Both conserved end residues are part of each CDR3. The order of the fields is D gene, clone size, J gene, V gene, CDR3 length, CDR3 DNA, CDR3 protein. The D gene is left open where the match is weak. Part of the rows lack a size; the others show once, few, many or a class for expanded clones.

.	.	TRBJ1-5	TRBV12-5	16	TGTGCTAGTGGTTCTACTAGGGGGTATAGCAATCAGCCCCAGCATTTT	CASGSTRGYSNQPQHF
.	.	TRBJ2-2	TRBV11-2	15	TGTGCCAGCAGCGCGATAATGGGGAGCACCGGGGAGCTGTTTTTT	CASSAIMGSTGELFF
TRBD1	.	TRBJ1-2	TRBV7-9	16	TGTGCCAGCAGCGCCTATGTGGGACAGGGCGAGGATGGCTACACCTTC	CASSAYVGQGEDGYTF
.	.	TRBJ2-1	TRBV18	15	TGTGCCAGCTCACCCCCTAGTGCTGGATACAATGAGCAGTTCTTC	CASSPPSAGYNEQFF
.	.	TRBJ2-7	TRBV10-3	15	TGTGCCATCAGTGGACGGACGGGGTTTACCTACGAGCAGTACTTC	CAISGRTGFTYEQYF
.	.	TRBJ1-6	TRBV30	16	TGTGCCTGGAAAATAGGGGCAGATCGCTATAATTCACCCCTCCACTTT	CAWKIGADRYNSPLHF
TRBD1	.	TRBJ1-1	TRBV30	14	TGTGCCAGACGGACAGGTGGTGGGAACACTGAAGCTTTCTTT	CARRTGGGNTEAFF
TRBD2	.	TRBJ2-5	TRBV5-1	14	TGCGCCAGCAGCGGGGATAGCGGGGGGGAGACCCAGTACTTC	CASSGDSGGETQYF
TRBD2	.	TRBJ2-7	TRBV27	15	TGTGCCAGCAGAAAACTAGCGGGGCTCTACTCCGAGCAGTACTTC	CASRKLAGLYSEQYF
TRBD2	.	TRBJ2-1	TRBV2	13	TGTGCCAGCAGGGGGACTAGCGGCAATGAGCAGTTCTTC	CASRGTSGNEQFF
.	few	TRBJ1-5	TRBV15	16	TGTGCCACCAGCGGAGGGGCCCTCGGATTGAGTCAGCCCCAGCATTTT	CATSGGALGLSQPQHF
.	.	TRBJ2-7	TRBV27	13	TGTGCCAGCAGAGACTTCACCTCCTACGAGCAGTGCTTC	CASRDFTSYEQCF
.	.	TRBJ2-1	TRBV6-5	10	TGTGCCACCCAGAGGTATGAGCAGTTCTTC	CATQRYEQFF
.	.	TRBJ1-6	TRBV30	14	TGTGCCTACCTACAGGGTTCCTATAATTCACCCCTCCACTTT	CAYLQGSYNSPLHF
TRBD1	few	TRBJ2-7	TRBV10-3	13	TGTGCCACCGCCGGGACAGGGGTCCACGAGCAGTACTTC	CATAGTGVHEQYF
.	.	TRBJ1-2	TRBV4-3	15	TGCGCCAGCAGCCAAGATGGACAGCTACCCTATGGCTACACCTTC	CASSQDGQLPYGYTF
.	.	TRBJ2-7	TRBV28	12	TGTGCCAGCAGTCGGGAAAATACGAAGCAGTACTTC	CASSRENTKQYF
TRBD2	once	TRBJ2-7	TRBV7-9	14	TGTGCCAGCAGCTTGACTAGCGGGAGTTACGAGCAGTACTTC	CASSLTSGSYEQYF
.	.	TRBJ2-7	TRBV6-5	13	TGTGCCAGCAAGGCTAGTCCTAACTACGAGCAGTACTTC	CASKASPNYEQYF
.	.	TRBJ2-7	TRBV7-9	13	TGTGCCGTCAACTGGCGGGCCTCCTACGAGCAGTACTTC	CAVNWRASYEQYF
TRBD2	.	TRBJ2-1	TRBV30	16	TGTGCCTGGAGTGTACGACGGGGGGGTTTAACGGGTGAGCAGTTCTTC	CAWSVRRGGLTGEQFF
TRBD1	.	TRBJ2-1	TRBV9	17	TGTGCCAGCAGCGGAGGGACAGGGGTGGGGATGATCGGTGAGCAGTTCTTC	CASSGGTGVGMIGEQFF
TRBD2	.	TRBJ2-1	TRBV27	16	TGTGCCAGCAGTTTATTAGCGGGAGGGTCCTACAATGAGCAGTTCTTC	CASSLLAGGSYNEQFF
TRBD1	.	TRBJ1-4	TRBV9	14	TGTGCCAGCAGCGAGGGGCAGGGGGGAGAAAAACTGTTTTTT	CASSEGQGGEKLFF
.	.	TRBJ2-7	TRBV7-9	14	TGTGCCAGCAGCTTAGCGGGAGAGGTCTACGAGCAGTACTTC	CASSLAGEVYEQYF
TRBD2	.	TRBJ2-3	TRBV5-6	18	TGTGCCAGCAGCTTGGCCAGCGGGAGAGGATTAATCCCAGATACGCAGTATTTT	CASSLASGRGLIPDTQYF
TRBD2	once	TRBJ2-6	TRBV27	19	TGTGCCAGTAGATTATTCAGCGGGAGGTTCAGCTCTGGGGCCAACGTCCTGACTTTC	CASRLFSGRFSSGANVLTF
.	.	TRBJ1-1	TRBV6-5	14	TGTGCCAGCATCGGAGACAGAGCGAACACTGAAGCTTTCTTT	CASIGDRANTEAFF
.	once	TRBJ1-5	TRBV19	15	TGTGCCAGTAACGCTCGGGGGGGCGGCAATCAGCCCCAGCATTTT	CASNARGGGNQPQHF
.	once	TRBJ2-6	TRBV27	15	TGTGCCAGCAGCCGCGGGGAGTATGGGGCCAACGTCCTGACTTTC	CASSRGEYGANVLTF
TRBD2	.	TRBJ2-2	TRBV28	15	TGTGCCAGCGAACGGGCTAGCGGGGCTGGCGGGGAGCTGTTTTTT	CASERASGAGGELFF
TRBD2	.	TRBJ2-3	TRBV18	16	TGTGCCAGCAAACGGACTAGCGGGAGGGGCACAGATACGCAGTATTTT	CASKRTSGRGTDTQYF
.	once	TRBJ2-1	TRBV6-6	11	TGTGCCAGCAGTGAGCGGAATGAGCAGTTCTTC	CASSERNEQFF
TRBD2	.	TRBJ2-7	TRBV7-9	15	TGTGCCAGCAGCCCGACTAGCGGGATTTCCTACGAGCAGTACTTC	CASSPTSGISYEQYF
TRBD1	.	TRBJ2-3	TRBV5-1	17	TGCGCCAGCAGCGGGGCGGACAGGGGGCAGTTCGCAGATACGCAGTATTTT	CASSGADRGQFADTQYF
.	.	TRBJ1-3	TRBV6-6	14	TGTGCCAGCAGTAATACAGGGATGAGAAACACCATATATTTT	CASSNTGMRNTIYF
.	.	TRBJ1-3	TRBV5-3	16	TGTGCCAGAAGCTTGGCAGGGGTGGGCTCTGGAAACACCATATATTTT	CARSLAGVGSGNTIYF
TRBD2	.	TRBJ2-5	TRBV11-2	16	TGTGCCAGCAGCCCTGGGACTAGCGGGGTTCAAGAGACCCAGTACTTC	CASSPGTSGVQETQYF
.	.	TRBJ2-5	TRBV7-2	14	TGTGCCAGCAGCCAAGACAGCTTCAGGGAGACCCAGTACTTC	CASSQDSFRETQYF
TRBD2	.	TRBJ2-1	TRBV5-1	16	TGCGCCAGCAGGTTGGTAGGGACTAACTCCTACAATGAGCAGTTCTTC	CASRLVGTNSYNEQFF
.	.	TRBJ1-1	TRBV5-1	13	TGCGCCAGCAGCTTGGTGAGTGTCACTGAAGCTTTCTTT	CASSLVSVTEAFF
TRBD2	once	TRBJ2-3	TRBV30	16	TGTGCCTGGAGTCCGGGACTAGCGGGAGTATTCGATACGCAGTATTTT	CAWSPGLAGVFDTQYF
TRBD1	.	TRBJ1-3	TRBV6-4	17	TGTGCCAGCAGTGACCGACAGGGGGCGAACTCTGGAAACACCATATATTTT	CASSDRQGANSGNTIYF
.	.	TRBJ2-4	TRBV27	15	TGTGCCAGCTCTTCTCAGGGTAGCCAGGTTGGGATTCAGTACTTC	CASSSQGSQVGIQYF
.	.	TRBJ2-7	TRBV18	14	TGTGCCAGCTCACCTCGCGGACAGTTATACGAGCAGTACTTC	CASSPRGQLYEQYF
.	.	TRBJ2-5	TRBV5-6	14	TGTGCCAGCAGCTTTTCAGGGGCTCGGGAGACCCAGTACTTC	CASSFSGARETQYF
.	.	TRBJ1-2	TRBV30	14	TGTGCCTGGAGTGGGTTAGTTAGAGGCTATGGCTACACCTTC	CAWSGLVRGYGYTF
.	.	TRBJ2-1	TRBV30	16	TGTGCCTGGAGCCAGGCTCGTAGTTGGCCAGGGGCGAAGCAGTTCTTC	CAWSQARSWPGAKQFF
TRBD2	few	TRBJ2-4	TRBV11-3	19	TGTGCCAGCAGCTTATTACAGAACTATAGCGGGGTGGCCAAAAACATTCAGTACTTC	CASSLLQNYSGVAKNIQYF
TRBD1	.	TRBJ1-2	TRBV5-8	14	TGTGCCAGCAGCTTGCAGGGGGCGAGCTATGGCTACACCTTC	CASSLQGASYGYTF
TRBD1	.	TRBJ2-7	TRBV10-1	16	TGCGCCAGCAGTGCCCTCAGGAACAGGGGGCTTCGGGAGCAGTACTTC	CASSALRNRGLREQYF
.	.	TRBJ2-7	TRBV6-5	15	TGTGCCAGCAGTTACTCGGACAGTGGGACCTACGAGCAGTACTTC	CASSYSDSGTYEQYF
.	once	TRBJ1-4	TRBV20-1	11	TGCAGTGCTAGAGATTCCCCCGGACTGTTTTTT	CSARDSPGLFF
TRBD1	.	TRBJ2-7	TRBV27	14	TGTGCCAGCAGCCAACAGGGGGAATCCTACGAGCAGTACTTC	CASSQQGESYEQYF